These 29 T cell receptor beta chains came from one sample sequenced in a study of T cell clonality in common variable immunodeficiency. Only in-frame clones appear in the TCRdb table, and some are missing; sequencing was by immunoSEQ multiplex PCR. Recorded here are tens of thousands of clones, none singletons. The sequencing sample was made of peripheral blood mononuclear cells. The receptor set was obtained from a person between 18 and 70 years old in good health.

This clone appeared many times. The DNA ends 3 residues before the CDR3 does, and the rest of the CDR3 is filled in from the germline J gene. The gene calls are TRBV6-4 and TRBJ2-2; D might be TRBD1 (5 bases). This CDR3 has 16 residues. V lost 0 bases to trimming and J lost 4 bases, with 12 bases between them. Germline V gene sequence: CDR1 MRHNA, CDR2 SNTAGT. This chain's CDR3 is CASSDSQQGSTGELFF. CDR3 DNA (partial): TGTGCCAGCAGTGACTCTCAGCAGGGTAGCACCGGGGAG.

This clone has a count of ten or more. The read terminates 3 residues ahead of where the CDR3 ends, so the germline J gene completes it. V gene TRBV5-1 combines with J gene TRBJ1-6, with 7 nucleotides matching TRBD1. CDR1 SGHRS and CDR2 YFSETQ come from the germline V gene. CDR3 length: 14 amino acids. Germline trimming cut 4 bases from V and 5 bases from J; bases unmatched to any gene: 3. CDR3 region: CASSHGTDNSPLHF. Partial CDR3 DNA: TGCGCCAGCAGCCACGGGACAGATAATTCACCC.

This clone has a count of ten or more. The CDR3 end lies 3 residues beyond the end of the read and is filled in from the germline J gene. The rearrangement links TRBV5-1 to TRBJ2-5; 8 nucleotides agree with TRBD2. The CDR3 has 15 residues. Trimming cost V 3 bases and J 3 bases; bases outside gene matches: 7. Germline V gene data show CDR1 as SGHRS and CDR2 as YFSETQ. The CDR3 loop reads CASSSAGTSKETQYF. Incomplete CDR3 DNA: TGCGCCAGCAGCTCGGCCGGGACTAGTAAAGAGACC.

This clone was counted between two and nine times. The read falls 3 residues short of the CDR3 end, and the missing part is taken from the germline J gene. The genes are TRBV11-2 and TRBJ2-1; a possible D gene is TRBD2 (6 bases). Trimming took 5 bases from V and 8 from J, leaving 19 bases between them. CDR3 length: 15 amino acids. CDR1 and CDR2 (germline): SGHAT, FQNNGV. The CDR3 protein is CASSPRPGGWDEQFF. Partial CDR3 DNA: TGTGCCAGCAGCCCCCGGCCTGGAGGGTGGGATGAG. The variable domain in full, completed from reference TRBV11-2 and TRBJ2-1, reads EAGVAQSPRYKIIEKRQSVAFWCNPISGHATLYWYQQILGQGPKLLIQFQNNGVVDDSQLPKDRFSAERLKGVDSTLKIQPAKLEDSAVYLCASSPRPGGWDEQFFGPGTRLTVL.

The table lists this clone with many counts. The read finishes 3 residues shy of the CDR3 end, and the germline J gene is used to complete it. The chain couples TRBV7-3 to TRBJ2-1; 11 bases fit TRBD1. CDR3 size: 16 residues. V shed 5 bases and J 5 bases; nucleotides not matched to a gene: 8. Germline V lookup: CDR1 SGHTA, CDR2 FQGTGA. CDR3 sequence: CASSEPGTGGNNEQFF. The sequenced CDR3 bases are TGTGCCAGCAGCGAGCCCGGGACAGGGGGGAACAATGAG.

This clone was observed at least ten times. The sequenced part of the CDR3 DNA is TGTGCCAGCAGCTTCCTCTCTAGCTCCTACAATGAG. Translated, it gives CASSFLSSSYNE. The whole CDR3 sequence reads CASSFLSSSYNEQFF. The chain couples TRBV11-2 to TRBJ2-1; unclear D gene. The read gets to within 3 residues of the CDR3 end, and the germline J gene fills in the rest. CDR3 length: 15 residues. Trimming pared 3 bases from V and 0 bases from J, leaving 9 bases between. Germline CDR1 and CDR2: SGHAT and FQNNGV.

The sample holds many counts of this clone. The read is 3 residues too short to cover the CDR3 end, so that end is filled in from the germline J gene. The chain is built from TRBV20-1 and TRBJ1-5; 8 nucleotides line up with TRBD1. The trim removed 3 bases at V and 5 bases at J, leaving 9 bases unmatched. This CDR3 spans 15 amino acids. The germline V gene has CDR1 DFQATT and CDR2 SNEGSKA (reference sequence). The CDR3 is CSARENRGRDQPQHF. The DNA read from the CDR3 is TGCAGTGCTAGGGAGAACAGGGGGAGGGATCAGCCC.

This clone has only a few counts. The read halts 3 residues ahead of the CDR3 end, with the missing end drawn from the germline J gene. V and J are TRBV7-3 and TRBJ2-3; D gene uncertain. The germline gives CDR1 SGHTA, CDR2 FQGTGA. This CDR3 is built from 13 residues. CDR3 amino acids: CASSYTVQETQYF. The covered CDR3 bases are TGTGCCAGCAGCTATACAGTTCAAGAGACG.

This clone was detected only a few times. The CDR3 extends 3 residues past the end of the read, so its final part is completed from the germline J gene. The V gene is TRBV11-3, the J gene TRBJ1-1; D possibly corresponds to TRBD1 (5 bases). The germline CDR1 and CDR2 sequences are SGHNT and YENEEA. V was shortened by 0 bases and J by 1 base, with 6 bases between the two germline ends. The CDR3 is made up of 14 amino acids. CDR3 in amino acids: CASSLDGANTEAFF. The part of the CDR3 DNA that was read is TGTGCCAGCAGCTTAGATGGGGCGAACACTGAA. Based on the CDR3 plus reference TRBV11-3 and TRBJ1-1, the full variable domain is EAGVVQSPRYKIIEKKQPVAFWCNPISGHNTLYWYLQNLGQGPELLIRYENEEAVDDSQLPKDRFSAERLKGVDSTLKIQPAELGDSAVYLCASSLDGANTEAFFGQGTRLTVV.

The sample holds many counts of this clone. CDR3 bases read: TGTGCCAGCCAAGCGGGGGGTAGCACAGATACG. It encodes CASQAGGSTDT. In full, the CDR3 is CASQAGGSTDTQYF. The chain employs TRBV12-3 or TRBV12-4 and TRBJ2-3; 9 nucleotides agree with TRBD2. The read ends 3 residues before the CDR3 terminus; that terminus is restored from the germline J gene. With 8 bases clipped from V and 0 bases from J, the junction kept 3 bases outside the gene matches. The CDR3 length is 14 residues.

This clone was detected ten times or more. Read data end 3 residues before the CDR3 end; the end is taken from the germline J gene. This chain links TRBV2 with TRBJ2-7; perhaps TRBD2 as D (6 bases). The CDR3 is 14 residues long. Trimming left V 0 bases short and J 4 bases short, with 10 bases between. Germline CDR1 reads SNHLY; CDR2 reads FYNNEI. CDR3 DNA, as far as it was read: TGTGCCAGCAGTGAAGCGGGGACTTCTTACGAG. Translation gives CASSEAGTSYE. The full CDR3 reads CASSEAGTSYEQYF.

Only a few counts were recorded for this clone. The read finishes 3 residues shy of the CDR3 end, and the germline J gene is used to complete it. The chain combines TRBV30 with TRBJ2-7, with a weak D call TRBD1 (7 bases). V gave up 3 bases and J gave up 3 bases, with 21 bases separating them. The CDR3 runs 16 residues. Germline V gene lookup returns CDR1 GTSNPN and CDR2 SVGIG (reference sequence). The CDR3 bases that were read are TGTGCCTGGAGGGGACGCGGGACAGCCGAATTCTACGAG. Encoded protein: CAWRGRGTAEFYE. The CDR3 in full is CAWRGRGTAEFYEQYF. Full variable domain (missing parts from reference TRBV30 and TRBJ2-7): SQTIHQWPATLVQPVGSPLSLECTVEGTSNPNLYWYRQAAGRGLQLLFYSVGIGQISSEVPQNLSASRPQDRQFILSSKKLLLSDSGFYLCAWRGRGTAEFYEQYFGPGTRLTVT.

This clone was detected many times. The CDR3 end is not reached by the read, which stops 3 residues before it; the germline J gene fills it in. The rearrangement links TRBV5-1 to TRBJ2-2, with TRBD1 identical over 8 bases. Germline CDR1 is SGHRS and CDR2 is YFSETQ. V was clipped by 0 bases and J by 5 bases; unmatched bases: 3. The CDR3 is 15 amino acids. Here the CDR3 reads CASSLDRGKTGELFF. CDR3 DNA (partial): TGCGCCAGCAGCTTGGACAGGGGGAAGACCGGGGAG.

This clone was seen many times. The CDR3 goes on 3 residues after the read ends, and that part is filled in from the germline J gene. The chain links TRBV11-2 to TRBJ2-3, with a possible D match to TRBD2 (5 bases). This CDR3 comprises 14 residues. CDR1 SGHAT and CDR2 FQNNGV come from the germline V gene. V shed 6 bases and J shed 7 bases, with 17 bases lying between them. Partial CDR3 DNA: TGTGCCAGCAGACGGCTGGCCCAGCGGTATACG. Protein product: CASRRLAQRYT. The full CDR3 is CASRRLAQRYTQYF.

In this sample, this clone turned up many times. The observed sequence ends 3 residues before the CDR3 terminus, with the missing tail filled in from the germline J gene. The chain employs TRBV30 and TRBJ1-2; the D gene is possibly TRBD1 (5 bases). Trimming stripped 3 bases from V and 1 base from J, with 9 bases between. Looked up from germline, CDR1 is GTSNPN and CDR2 is SVGIG (reference sequence). This CDR3 has 13 residues. The sequenced part of the CDR3 DNA is TGTGCCTGGAGGACAGCTAATAACTATGGC. Amino acids: CAWRTANNYG. In full, the CDR3 is CAWRTANNYGYTF. Complete variable domain (other parts from reference TRBV30 and TRBJ1-2): SQTIHQWPATLVQPVGSPLSLECTVEGTSNPNLYWYRQAAGRGLQLLFYSVGIGQISSEVPQNLSASRPQDRQFILSSKKLLLSDSGFYLCAWRTANNYGYTFGSGTRLTVV.

In this sample, this clone turned up many times. The read stops 3 residues short of the end of the CDR3; the missing end is completed from the germline J gene. The chain recombines TRBV6-2 or TRBV6-3 with TRBJ2-5; the D gene is possibly TRBD1 (6 bases). The CDR3 is made up of 13 amino acids. Germline V CDR1 and CDR2: MNHEY, SVGEGT. Deletions cut 3 bases from V and 4 bases from J, with 9 bases between. The CDR3 DNA, read in part, is TGTGCCAGCAGTTATGGGGGCATAGAGACC. It translates to CASSYGGIET. The entire CDR3 sequence reads CASSYGGIETQYF.

This clone was recorded many times. The sequenced fragment ends 3 residues before the CDR3 boundary, so the rest is inferred from the germline J gene. The chain carries TRBV10-3 and TRBJ2-5; 7 positions match TRBD2. From germline, CDR1 is ENHRY and CDR2 SYGVKD. The CDR3 is made up of 14 amino acids. J gave up 2 bases and V 8 bases, and 8 bases lay outside the gene matches. The CDR3 region is CAISDSGTQETQYF. The part of the CDR3 DNA that was read is TGTGCCATCTCCGACAGCGGGACTCAAGAGACC.

This clone was found many times. The CDR3 bases that were read are TGCAGTGCTAGTAGCCCAGACGTAGATACG. Protein: CSASSPDVDT. The entire CDR3 is CSASSPDVDTQYF. The J gene is TRBJ2-3, the V gene TRBV20-1; D remains unclear. The read gets to within 3 residues of the CDR3 end, and the germline J gene fills in the rest. Germline loops: CDR1 DFQATT, CDR2 SNEGSKA (reference sequence). Deletions cut 3 bases from V and 5 bases from J, with 12 bases between. The CDR3 extends over 13 amino acids.

This clone was seen ten or more times. The read finishes 3 residues shy of the CDR3 end, and the germline J gene is used to complete it. This chain links TRBV10-3 with TRBJ2-2; weak D call: TRBD1 (6 bases). Between the trimmed V and J ends, which lost 8 bases and 7 bases, there was a span of 14 bases. CDR3 length equals 13 residues. CDR1 is ENHRY and CDR2 is SYGVKD in the germline V gene. The DNA read from the CDR3 is TGTGCCATCGGGACCAGGGGTGGCGGGGAG. It codes for CAIGTRGGGE. The CDR3 in its entirety is CAIGTRGGGELFF.

Ten or more counts support this clone. The read is 3 residues too short to cover the CDR3 end, so that end is filled in from the germline J gene. This sequence joins TRBV11-2 and TRBJ2-5; no clear D gene. There are 14 residues in the CDR3. Looked up from germline, CDR1 is SGHAT and CDR2 is FQNNGV. V was cut by 5 bases and J by 5 bases, with 15 bases left in between. The CDR3 bases that were read are TGTGCCAGCAGCCCTCGGGTCCCGAGGGAGACC. Protein product: CASSPRVPRET. The complete CDR3 protein is CASSPRVPRETQYF.

This clone was found many times. From the germline J gene comes the end of the CDR3, since the read stops 3 residues before it. The chain links TRBV20-1 to TRBJ1-1, with a tentative D call TRBD1 (5 bases). Germline-derived CDR1 and CDR2 are DFQATT and SNEGSKA (reference sequence). The CDR3 is 14 residues long. Trimming took 5 bases from V and 1 from J, leaving 14 bases between them. CDR3 sequence: CSAHNRGTNTEAFF. The CDR3 bases that were read are TGCAGTGCTCACAACCGGGGGACGAACACTGAA.

This clone was counted at least ten times. The read comes to an end 3 residues before the CDR3 does, leaving the germline J gene to fill in the end. This chain uses TRBV7-7 with TRBJ2-6, with D possibly matching TRBD2 (7 bases). Deletions cut 5 bases from V and 0 bases from J, with 11 bases between. The length of the CDR3 is 16 residues. Germline lookup yields CDR1 SSHAT and CDR2 FNYEAQ (reference sequence). The CDR3 reads CASSKGDYSGANVLTF. Partial CDR3 DNA: TGTGCCAGCAGCAAGGGGGACTACTCTGGGGCCAACGTC.

In this sample, this clone turned up many times. Read coverage stops 3 residues before the CDR3 terminus; the germline J gene supplies the remainder. The rearrangement uses TRBV5-1 and TRBJ2-3; TRBD1 matches at 10 bases. This CDR3 comprises 14 residues. CDR1 and CDR2 (germline): SGHRS, YFSETQ. Trimming took 5 bases from V and 3 from J; bases not matched to a gene: 3. The CDR3 sequence: CASRKGQGTDTQYF. Incomplete CDR3 DNA: TGCGCCAGCAGAAAGGGACAGGGGACAGATACG.

At least ten counts were recorded for this clone. The read terminates 3 residues ahead of where the CDR3 ends, so the germline J gene completes it. The chain has TRBV19 and TRBJ2-6; D is perhaps TRBD1 or TRBD2 (5 bases each). Germline CDR1 reads LNHDA; CDR2 reads SQIVND (reference sequence). The V end was cut by 3 bases, the J end by 4 bases, with 10 bases between. The CDR3 contains 15 residues. CDR3 in amino acids: CASSIEGRGANVLTF. The DNA read from the CDR3 is TGTGCCAGTAGTATCGAGGGGAGAGGGGCCAACGTC.

This clone was seen repeatedly, ten times or more. The DNA ends 3 residues before the CDR3 does, and the rest of the CDR3 is filled in from the germline J gene. V and J are TRBV18 and TRBJ1-1; 7 bases line up with TRBD1. CDR1 is KGHSH, CDR2 LQKENI, per germline. CDR3 length equals 17 residues. The V segment lost 5 bases and the J segment 1 base; nucleotides outside the gene matches: 13. The sequenced part of the CDR3 DNA is TGTGCCAGCTCAAAACTGCTAGGGGGCAAGGGGAACACTGAA. It translates to CASSKLLGGKGNTE. The entire CDR3 sequence reads CASSKLLGGKGNTEAFF.

This clone was recorded at least ten times. The read gets to within 3 residues of the CDR3 end, and the germline J gene fills in the rest. The chain combines TRBV10-3 with TRBJ1-6; D is possibly TRBD1 (5 bases). V lost 4 bases to trimming and J lost 6 bases, with 13 bases between them. Germline V gene lookup returns CDR1 ENHRY and CDR2 SYGVKD. CDR3 length: 15 amino acids. The CDR3 sequence: CAISVLDQGNSPLHF. Incomplete CDR3 DNA: TGTGCCATCAGTGTTCTTGATCAGGGTAATTCACCC.

This clone was detected ten times or more. With the read ending 3 residues before the CDR3 end, the germline J gene is used to fill in that end. The rearrangement joins TRBV5-4 to TRBJ1-2; a weak D match, TRBD1 (5 bases). The germline CDR1 and CDR2 sequences are SGHNT and YYREEE (reference sequence). The CDR3 runs to 12 residues. The DNA read from the CDR3 is TGTGCCAGCACCGCGGGACTGGAGGGC. It encodes CASTAGLEG. The CDR3 in full is CASTAGLEGYTF.

This clone was detected ten times or more. The sequenced fragment ends 3 residues before the CDR3 boundary, so the rest is inferred from the germline J gene. V gene TRBV12-3 or TRBV12-4 combines with J gene TRBJ2-7; D is possibly TRBD1 (6 bases). There are 13 residues in the CDR3. Trimming took off 3 bases at V and 3 bases at J, with 9 bases between the two ends. The DNA read from the CDR3 is TGTGCCAGCAGTTTGGGACAAATCTACGAG. Translation: CASSLGQIYE. The CDR3, in full, reads CASSLGQIYEQYF.

This clone was counted ten times or more. The covered CDR3 bases are TGCGCCAGCAGCAAAAGGACGACAGCACAATACATGAACACTGAA. Translated, it gives CASSKRTTAQYMNTE. The CDR3 reads in full as CASSKRTTAQYMNTEAFF. The chain joins TRBV5-1 to TRBJ1-1, with D possibly being TRBD1 (5 bases). The CDR3 end lies 3 residues beyond the end of the read and is filled in from the germline J gene. With 4 bases removed from V and 0 bases from J, the gap between germline ends came to 22 bases. The germline V gene has CDR1 SGHRS and CDR2 YFSETQ. The CDR3 is made up of 18 amino acids.